A single sample is the source of the 29 T cell receptor beta chains below, sequenced in a study of control samples from healthy donors and cancer patients (dated by TCRdb to 2018 to 2021). Library creation used the immunoSEQ multiplex PCR assay. Here the immuneACCESS table is served through TCRdb, limited to in-frame sequences with V and J called. Missing clones are a known gap in these copies; in checked studies unresolved V genes cover under half, and the rest lacks a known reason. Counted in this sample were about 80,000 clones; roughly 91% of them appeared once. The top ten constitute under 20% of the sample. Sequences were obtained from blood. The receptors come from a man over 45 in good health.

The V and J genes are TRBV4-1 and TRBJ1-6, with 10 bases aligning to TRBD1. Trimming took 4 bases from V and 10 from J; bases not matched to a gene: 10. Germline CDR1 MGHRA, CDR2 YSYEKL. This CDR3 is built from 16 residues. DNA for the CDR3: TGCGCCAGCAGCCCAAGAGTAGAGACAGGGGGCTCACCCCTCCACTTT. It yields the protein CASSPRVETGGSPLHF.

The gene calls are TRBV12-5 and TRBJ2-1; D gene unclear. The CDR3 extends over 12 amino acids. The V gene's germline CDR1 is LGHNT and CDR2 FRNRAP. V was pared by 6 bases and J by 5 bases, with 8 bases between. CDR3 residues: CASGRRNNEQFF. The DNA of the CDR3 is TGTGCTAGTGGCCGCCGAAACAATGAGCAGTTCTTC. Full variable domain (remainder filled in from reference TRBV12-5 and TRBJ2-1): DARVTQTPRHKVTEMGQEVTMRCQPILGHNTVFWYRQTMMQGLELLAYFRNRAPLDDSGMPKDRFSAEMPDATLATLKIQPSEPRDSAVYFCASGRRNNEQFFGPGTRLTVL.

This chain connects TRBV3-1 (or the pseudogene TRBV3-2) to TRBJ1-5, with D unresolved. V was clipped by 4 bases and J by 7 bases, with 11 bases between them. This CDR3 is 13 amino acids long. Germline CDR1 reads LGHDT; CDR2 reads YNNKEL (reference sequence). The CDR3 loop reads CASSPSRGQPQHF. The CDR3 bases are TGTGCCAGCAGCCCTTCGCGTGGGCAGCCCCAGCATTTT.

A single count supports this clone. V and J are TRBV4-1 and TRBJ2-3; no firm D call. The CDR3 has 14 amino acids. With 4 bases removed from V and 2 bases from J, the gap between germline ends came to 10 bases. Looked up from germline, CDR1 is MGHRA and CDR2 is YSYEKL. The CDR3 reads CASSPSWYTDTQYF. DNA of the CDR3: TGCGCCAGCAGCCCCTCTTGGTACACAGATACGCAGTATTTT.

The V call is TRBV14, the J call TRBJ2-3; TRBD2 matches 7 bases. Germline V lookup: CDR1 SGHDN, CDR2 FVKESK. V shed 4 bases and J 2 bases; nucleotides not matched to a gene: 9. This CDR3 spans 16 amino acids. In DNA form, the CDR3 reads TGTGCCAGCAGCCTCTGGTCTAGCGGATTCACAGATACGCAGTATTTT. Protein: CASSLWSSGFTDTQYF.

The rearrangement links TRBV5-1 to TRBJ2-5; TRBD2 matches 15 bases. The CDR3 runs 16 residues. Unmatched junction bases numbered 2, after V lost 0 bases and J lost 5 bases. CDR1 is SGHRS, CDR2 YFSETQ, per germline. The CDR3 here is CASSLVGTSGGETQYF. The CDR3 bases are TGCGCCAGCAGCTTGGTCGGGACTAGCGGGGGGGAGACCCAGTACTTC.

The CDR3 DNA is TGCGCCAGCAGCTTGGGAGGGCCGGGAGAAAAACTGTTTTTT. Its protein is CASSLGGPGEKLFF. The rearrangement joins TRBV5-1 to TRBJ1-4; no firm D call. CDR1 and CDR2 from the germline V gene are SGHRS and YFSETQ. The CDR3 covers 14 residues. V shed 0 bases and J shed 8 bases, with 11 bases lying between them.

The chain is built from TRBV7-2 and TRBJ2-1; 8 nucleotides align to TRBD1. V was clipped by 6 bases and J by 9 bases; unmatched bases: 13. CDR3 length: 15 residues. The germline gives CDR1 SGHTA, CDR2 FQGNSA. In DNA form, the CDR3 reads TGTGCCAGCAGACCGGGACAGGTAGGGATAGGTGAGCAGTTCTTC. This encodes CASRPGQVGIGEQFF.

This clone was seen once. V is TRBV29-1 and J is TRBJ1-4, with 11 bases fitting TRBD1. CDR1 is SQVTM, CDR2 ANQGSEA, per germline. The CDR3 consists of 14 residues. V was pared by 6 bases and J by 11 bases, with 11 bases of the junction left unmatched. The CDR3 DNA reads TGCAGCGTCGCCGGGACAGGGGGTTCATCGAAACTGTTTTTT. This codes for CSVAGTGGSSKLFF.

The CDR3 here is CATSDFGQGHTGELFF. CDR3 nucleotides: TGTGCCACCAGTGATTTTGGCCAGGGACACACCGGGGAGCTGTTTTTT. The gene calls are TRBV24-1 and TRBJ2-2; the D call may be TRBD1 or TRBD2 (5 bases each). Germline V gene data show CDR1 as KGHDR and CDR2 as SFDVKD. V dropped 1 base and J dropped 3 bases, with 11 bases sitting between them. The CDR3 runs 16 residues.

The chain links TRBV4-1 to TRBJ2-2; D is possibly TRBD1 (6 bases). V was trimmed by 0 bases and J by 1 base, leaving 6 bases between them. Looked up from germline, CDR1 is MGHRA and CDR2 is YSYEKL. The CDR3 contains 15 residues. CDR3 region: CASSQEGQNTGELFF. The CDR3 nucleotides are TGCGCCAGCAGCCAAGAGGGACAGAACACCGGGGAGCTGTTTTTT.

This clone appeared a single time. The V and J genes are TRBV29-1 and TRBJ2-4; D possibly corresponds to TRBD1 (5 bases). The germline CDR1 and CDR2 sequences are SQVTM and ANQGSEA. The CDR3 has 14 residues. V was pared by 2 bases and J by 5 bases, with 13 bases between. The CDR3 protein is CSVEPSGNENIQYF. CDR3 DNA sequence: TGCAGCGTTGAACCTTCAGGGAATGAAAACATTCAGTACTTC.

J is TRBJ1-5 and V is TRBV6-6; D is perhaps TRBD1 (5 bases). Trimming pared 1 base from V and 1 base from J, leaving 8 bases between. Germline V CDR1 and CDR2: MNHNY, SVGAGI (reference sequence). This CDR3 comprises 15 residues. The CDR3 DNA sequence: TGTGCCAGCAGTTACTTTCGGGACAGCAATCAGCCCCAGCATTTT. Its translation: CASSYFRDSNQPQHF.

The rearrangement uses TRBV7-2 and TRBJ1-1; 7 bases agree with TRBD1. The CDR3 contains 14 residues. Germline trimming cut 3 bases from V and 5 bases from J; bases unmatched to any gene: 6. CDR1 and CDR2 (germline): SGHTA, FQGNSA. For the CDR3, the DNA is TGTGCCAGCAGCTTGCACAGGGGAGGTACTGAAGCTTTCTTT. Its translation is CASSLHRGGTEAFF.

The J gene is TRBJ1-4, the V gene TRBV2; D gene ambiguous. The germline V and J ends were trimmed by 11 bases and 7 bases, with 14 bases remaining between them. The length of the CDR3 is 12 residues. CDR1 is SNHLY and CDR2 is FYNNEI in the germline V gene. CDR3 DNA sequence: TGTGCCTCACGACTGGGTAGTGAAAAACTGTTTTTT. It encodes CASRLGSEKLFF.

The chain links TRBV5-1 to TRBJ2-1; 9 nucleotides align to TRBD1. V dropped 6 bases and J dropped 4; count of bases not matched to a gene: 8. This CDR3 spans 15 amino acids. Germline assignment: CDR1 SGHRS and CDR2 YFSETQ. CDR3 sequence (DNA): TGCGCCAGCAAACCGGGACAGGGACCATACAATGAGCAGTTCTTC. Residues: CASKPGQGPYNEQFF.

This sequence joins TRBV25-1 and TRBJ2-2; D not certain. V was trimmed by 1 base and J by 7 bases, leaving 13 bases between them. The length of the CDR3 is 15 residues. The germline gives CDR1 MGHDK, CDR2 SYGVNS. This CDR3 reads CASSESVKGFGELFF. The DNA of the CDR3 is TGTGCCAGCAGTGAATCGGTTAAAGGCTTCGGGGAGCTGTTTTTT.

The chain carries TRBV7-2 and TRBJ1-1; D remains unclear. Germline V CDR1 and CDR2: SGHTA, FQGNSA. V lost 5 bases, J lost 5 bases, and 6 bases lay in between. The CDR3 consists of 11 residues. The CDR3, as DNA: TGTGCCAGCAGCCCTTCTACTGAAGCTTTCTTT. Protein sequence: CASSPSTEAFF.

The chain employs TRBV11-2 and TRBJ1-2, with D possibly being TRBD1 (5 bases). CDR1 is SGHAT and CDR2 is FQNNGV in the germline V gene. V dropped 4 bases and J dropped 4 bases, with 10 bases sitting between them. This CDR3 is 13 amino acids long. CDR3 nucleotides: TGTGCCAGCAGCTCGACCGGGGCCTATGGCTACACCTTC. This gives the protein CASSSTGAYGYTF.

The chain is built from TRBV6-6 and TRBJ1-1; D is unclear. This CDR3 region has 14 residues. Deletions cut 6 bases from V and 5 bases from J, with 16 bases between. The V gene's germline CDR1 is MNHNY and CDR2 SVGAGI (reference sequence). The CDR3 sequence is CASSSLGSSTEAFF. In DNA, the CDR3 is TGTGCCAGCAGCTCCCTGGGGAGTTCGACTGAAGCTTTCTTT.

The chain carries TRBV4-3 and TRBJ1-1; no definite D call. Per the germline V gene, CDR1 is LGHNA and CDR2 is YSLEER. CDR3 length equals 15 residues. Between the trimmed V and J ends, which lost 0 bases and 4 bases, there was a span of 12 bases. The CDR3 nucleotides read TGCGCCAGCAGCCAAGATTATAGCTGGAGCACTGAAGCTTTCTTT. Encoded protein: CASSQDYSWSTEAFF.

In this sample, this clone turned up once. V usage is TRBV6-1 and J usage is TRBJ1-1, with 8 bases that match TRBD1. The germline CDR1 and CDR2 sequences are MNHNS and SASEGT. The CDR3 has 12 residues. V was pared by 8 bases and J by 5 bases, with 4 bases of the junction left unmatched. The CDR3 here is CASGTGTTEAFF. The CDR3 DNA sequence: TGTGCCAGCGGGACAGGTACAACTGAAGCTTTCTTT.

The chain uses TRBV5-1 and TRBJ1-1, with TRBD1 as a possible D gene (5 bases). V was cut by 0 bases and J by 1 base, with 10 bases left in between. CDR3 length: 15 residues. Per germline, CDR1 SGHRS and CDR2 YFSETQ. The CDR3 protein is CASSLEGPTNTEAFF. The CDR3 region has the DNA TGCGCCAGCAGCTTGGAGGGACCTACGAACACTGAAGCTTTCTTT. Filled out from reference TRBV5-1 and TRBJ1-1, the complete variable domain reads KAGVTQTPRYLIKTRGQQVTLSCSPISGHRSVSWYQQTPGQGLQFLFEYFSETQRNKGNFPGRFSGRQFSNSRSEMNVSTLELGDSALYLCASSLEGPTNTEAFFGQGTRLTVV.

The chain combines TRBV12-1 with TRBJ2-7; TRBD1, the D gene given by the table, was not confirmed from the DNA. TRBV12-1 is labeled a pseudogene. The CDR3 loop spans 15 amino acids. CDR3 sequence: CASSDRQGATYEQYF. In DNA, the CDR3 is TGTGCCAGCAGCGACCGACAGGGGGCAACCTACGAGCAGTACTTC.

CDR3 protein: CASSLDPSSYNEQFF. For the CDR3, the DNA is TGCGCCAGCAGCTTGGATCCTAGCTCCTACAATGAGCAGTTCTTC. V gene TRBV5-1 combines with J gene TRBJ2-1, with D unresolved. Germline V CDR1 and CDR2: SGHRS, YFSETQ. The V end was cut by 0 bases, the J end by 0 bases, with 7 bases between. This CDR3 is built from 15 residues.

The CDR3 loop is CASSEVRAPEAFF. The CDR3, as DNA: TGTGCCAGCAGTGAGGTGAGGGCTCCCGAAGCTTTCTTT. This chain uses TRBV2 with TRBJ1-1; D gene ambiguous. The V end was cut by 3 bases, the J end by 8 bases, with 13 bases between. This CDR3 comprises 13 residues. Germline V CDR1 and CDR2: SNHLY, FYNNEI.

This chain links TRBV4-1 with TRBJ1-5, with TRBD1 matching 7 bases. CDR1 MGHRA and CDR2 YSYEKL come from the germline V gene. This CDR3 is built from 19 residues. Losses at the gene ends were 2 bases for V and 5 bases for J; bases not matched to a gene: 18. This chain's CDR3 is CASSQRAEYTGENDQPQHF. The CDR3, as DNA: TGCGCCAGCAGCCAACGAGCCGAGTATACAGGGGAGAATGATCAGCCCCAGCATTTT.

This sequence joins TRBV30 and TRBJ1-5; D is possibly TRBD1 (5 bases). This CDR3 is built from 17 residues. The V gene lost 3 bases and the J gene lost 3 bases, with 21 bases spanning the gap. Germline CDR1 is GTSNPN and CDR2 is SVGIG (reference sequence). The CDR3 DNA reads TGTGCCTGGAGCCGCGACCCACTTACAGGAGTCAATCAGCCCCAGCATTTT. It is translated as CAWSRDPLTGVNQPQHF.

This clone was counted only a few times. This chain links TRBV2 with TRBJ2-3; D is unclear. Trimming shortened V by 4 bases and J by 0 bases, and 5 bases separated the two germline ends. The CDR3 covers 13 residues. The germline gives CDR1 SNHLY, CDR2 FYNNEI. The CDR3 DNA reads as TGTGCCAGCAGTGTGGTTAGCACAGATACGCAGTATTTT. It is translated as CASSVVSTDTQYF.